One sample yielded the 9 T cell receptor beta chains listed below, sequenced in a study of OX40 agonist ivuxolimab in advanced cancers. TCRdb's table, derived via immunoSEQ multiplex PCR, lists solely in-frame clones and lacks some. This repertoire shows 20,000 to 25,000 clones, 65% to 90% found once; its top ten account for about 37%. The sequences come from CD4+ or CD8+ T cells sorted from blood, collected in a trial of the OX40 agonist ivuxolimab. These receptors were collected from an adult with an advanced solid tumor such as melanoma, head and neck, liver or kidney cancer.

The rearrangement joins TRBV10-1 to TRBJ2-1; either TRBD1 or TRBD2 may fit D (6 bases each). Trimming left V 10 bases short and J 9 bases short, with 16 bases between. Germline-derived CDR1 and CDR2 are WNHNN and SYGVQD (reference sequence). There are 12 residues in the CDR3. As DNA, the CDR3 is TGCGCCACGCAGACTAGAGGGGGTGAGCAGTTCTTC. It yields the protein CATQTRGGEQFF.

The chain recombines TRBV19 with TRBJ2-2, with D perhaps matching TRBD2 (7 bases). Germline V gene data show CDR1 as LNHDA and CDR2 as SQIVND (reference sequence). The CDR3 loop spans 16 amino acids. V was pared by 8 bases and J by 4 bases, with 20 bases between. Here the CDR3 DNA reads TGTGCCAGTGGAAAAAGGGGGGGCGCGGGCACCGGGGAGCTGTTTTTT. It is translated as CASGKRGGAGTGELFF.

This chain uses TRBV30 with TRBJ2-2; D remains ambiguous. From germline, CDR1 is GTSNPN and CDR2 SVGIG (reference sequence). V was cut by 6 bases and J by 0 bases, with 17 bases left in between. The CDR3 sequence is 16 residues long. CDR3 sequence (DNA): TGTGCCTGTACCCGCCTCAGGAGCGCGAACACCGGGGAGCTGTTTTTT. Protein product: CACTRLRSANTGELFF. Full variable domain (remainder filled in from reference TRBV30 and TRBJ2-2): SQTIHQWPATLVQPVGSPLSLECTVEGTSNPNLYWYRQAAGRGLQLLFYSVGIGQISSEVPQNLSASRPQDRQFILSSKKLLLSDSGFYLCACTRLRSANTGELFFGEGSRLTVL.

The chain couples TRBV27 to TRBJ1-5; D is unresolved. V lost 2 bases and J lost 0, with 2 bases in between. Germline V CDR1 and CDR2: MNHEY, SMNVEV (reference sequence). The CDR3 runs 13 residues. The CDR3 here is CASSLTSNQPQHF. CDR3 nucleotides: TGTGCCAGCAGTTTAACTAGCAATCAGCCCCAGCATTTT.

CDR3 sequence: CASSALNPGRGYEQYF. CDR3 DNA: TGTGCCAGCAGTGCCCTAAATCCAGGGAGAGGCTACGAGCAGTACTTC. V and J are TRBV28 and TRBJ2-7; D is perhaps TRBD1 or TRBD2 (5 bases each). The CDR3 is 16 residues long. V lost 5 bases to trimming and J lost 3 bases, with 20 bases between them. Germline CDR1 MDHEN, CDR2 SYDVKM.

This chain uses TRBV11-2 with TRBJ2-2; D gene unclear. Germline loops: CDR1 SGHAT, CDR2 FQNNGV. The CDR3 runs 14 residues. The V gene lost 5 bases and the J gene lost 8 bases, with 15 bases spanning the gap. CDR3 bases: TGTGCCAGCAGCCCGAGTCGAGGAGAGGGGGAGCTGTTTTTT. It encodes CASSPSRGEGELFF.

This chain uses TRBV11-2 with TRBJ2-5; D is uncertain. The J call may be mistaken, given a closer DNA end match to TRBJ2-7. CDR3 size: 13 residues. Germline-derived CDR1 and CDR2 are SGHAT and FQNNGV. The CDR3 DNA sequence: TGTGCCAGCAGCCTGAACCGACCCTACGAGCAGTACTTC. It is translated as CASSLNRPYEQYF.

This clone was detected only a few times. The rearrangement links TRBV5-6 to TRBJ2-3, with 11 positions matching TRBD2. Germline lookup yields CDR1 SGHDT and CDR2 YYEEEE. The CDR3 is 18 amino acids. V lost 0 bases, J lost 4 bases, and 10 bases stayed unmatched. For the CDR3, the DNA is TGTGCCAGCAGCTTGGGGGGGAAACTAGCGGGAGACCCAGATACGCAGTATTTT. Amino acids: CASSLGGKLAGDPDTQYF.

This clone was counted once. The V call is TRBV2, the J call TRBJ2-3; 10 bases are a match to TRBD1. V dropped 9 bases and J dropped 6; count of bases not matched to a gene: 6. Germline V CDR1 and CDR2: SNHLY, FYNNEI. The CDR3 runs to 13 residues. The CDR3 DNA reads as TGTGCCAGTGCCGGGACAGGGGTGGATACGCAGTATTTT. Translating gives CASAGTGVDTQYF.